In this sample, the clone carrying this T cell receptor (beta chain) turned up many times. The target antigen is unknown. Germline trimming cut 6 bases from V and 3 bases from J; bases unmatched to any gene: 8. CDR3 size: 14 residues. Germline CDR1 MDHEN, CDR2 SYDVKM. TCRdb processed the 5' RACE reads anew with MiXCR; each CDR3 protein has one entry. Among 150,000 to 200,000 distinct CDR3 sequences listed, over 10% were seen once. This entry comes from a study of CD8 T cells in ankylosing spondylitis. Findings and caveats of the study: Clones linked to disease, bearing a CD8+ phenotype, were relatively rare in peripheral blood. Earlier literature documents some of the motif variants in reactive arthritis synovial fluid and blood.

The rearrangement uses TRBV28 and TRBJ2-7; 7 bases are shared with TRBD2. This receptor was taken from a female donor with ankylosing spondylitis or in good health (not recorded which). The material sequenced was blood, either unsorted or a sorted T cell fraction (not recorded which). Written as DNA, the CDR3 is TGTGCCAGCAGCTCCCCGGCTAGCGGCTACGAGCAGTACTTC. The encoded protein is CASSSPASGYEQYF.